The source of this T cell receptor (beta chain) is a study of naive and memory T cell subsets. Notes on the study in general: No ground truth validated the naive and memory repertoire findings.

After the first PCR, alpha and beta chain libraries were processed separately. Four subsets defined by CD45RA and CD27 were sorted after CD3, CD4, CD8 and live/dead staining. Worth noting for this clonotype: The antigen is unknown.

Two oligonucleotides, mixed equimolar, formed the beta constant-region primer covering TRBC1 and TRBC2. TCRdb processed the UMI-ligation and nested PCR reads anew with MiXCR; each CDR3 protein has one entry. Found here are some 150,000 distinct CDR3 sequences, approximately 15% of them singletons; the top ten hold roughly 0.13%. The source material was naive CD4+ T cells from blood. The sequence derives from a human donor in good health.

The CDR3 nucleotides read TGCAGTGCTAGCAACAGGGGAAATTCACCCCTCCACTTT. Translated, it gives CSASNRGNSPLHF. The chain combines TRBV20-1 with TRBJ1-6, with 7 bases aligning to TRBD1. Trimming cost V 3 bases and J 7 bases; bases outside gene matches: 3. This CDR3 has 13 amino acids. CDR1 and CDR2 from the germline V gene are DFQATT and SNEGSKA (reference sequence).